This record concerns one T cell receptor beta chain sequence. Its matching antigen is unknown. Data came from immunoSEQ multiplex PCR; TCRdb stores just in-frame clones and leaves some out. In the table there are over 65,000 clones, about 90% of which are singletons. These data are taken from a study of OX40 agonist ivuxolimab in advanced cancers. The wider study: Ivuxolimab, which is an agonistic anti-OX40 (CD134) antibody, was administered to the patients.

Study-wide findings and caveats: Low normalized T-cell clonal expansion was also seen in some nonresponders.

Sequences were derived from CD4+ or CD8+ T cells sorted from blood, sampled in a trial of the OX40 agonist ivuxolimab. The receptor was isolated from an adult with an advanced solid tumor such as melanoma, head and neck, liver or kidney cancer.

In nucleotides, the CDR3 is TGTGCCAGCAGCTTACCCCCGATTGAAGCTTTCTTT. It specifies CASSLPPIEAFF. The chain carries TRBV7-2 and TRBJ1-1; D not resolved. Trimming removed 2 bases from V and 7 bases from J, with 8 bases in between. The CDR3 is 12 residues long. Germline lookup yields CDR1 SGHTA and CDR2 FQGNSA.